The 13 T cell receptor beta chains reported below all come from one sample, sequenced in a study of blood T cells in healthy people across ages (dated by TCRdb to 2014 to 2015). Libraries were prepared through 5' RACE. The sequencer listed for this sample is Illumina HiSeq 2500. A second roughly 7 to 12 cycle PCR used a sample-barcoded 5' primer and a J-beta primer mix. TCRdb passed the public sequencing reads through fastp at Q25 and MiXCR, retaining productive beta sequences. Entries are consolidated by CDR3 protein sequence, retaining the most common genes and DNA. This sample is represented by around 600,000 distinct CDR3 sequences; around 48% of them were singletons. The ten largest clones represent roughly 24% of the sample. The sample comprised blood. These TCRs come from a man older than 75 in good health.

The V call is TRBV27, the J call TRBJ2-7; D is perhaps TRBD1 or TRBD2 (5 bases each). The CDR3 sequence is 17 residues long. Germline V lookup: CDR1 MNHEY, CDR2 SMNVEV (reference sequence). The V end lost 5 bases, the J end lost 0 bases, and 20 bases lay between the germline ends. CDR3: CASSLNRGTQSSYEQYF. The CDR3 DNA reads as TGTGCCAGCAGTCTAAACCGTGGGACCCAGAGCTCCTACGAGCAGTACTTC.

The CDR3 protein is CASSLNKQGRYEQYF. CDR3 DNA sequence: TGTGCCAGCAGCCTTAATAAACAGGGAAGGTACGAGCAGTACTTC. The chain employs TRBV7-2 and TRBJ2-7; possible D gene TRBD1, 6 bases. The CDR3 loop spans 15 amino acids. Trimming shortened V by 5 bases and J by 4 bases, and 18 bases separated the two germline ends. In germline, CDR1 is SGHTA, CDR2 FQGNSA.

V usage is TRBV12-3 or TRBV12-4 and J usage is TRBJ1-1, with D tentatively TRBD1 (5 bases). This CDR3 spans 17 amino acids. V lost 0 bases and J 1 base, leaving 15 bases between the germline ends. CDR3 sequence: CASSLALMGLANTEAFF. In DNA form, the CDR3 reads TGTGCCAGCAGTTTAGCGCTAATGGGACTGGCGAACACTGAAGCTTTCTTT.

The chain recombines TRBV7-3 with TRBJ2-5, with D perhaps assigned TRBD1 or TRBD2 (5 bases each). V was clipped by 2 bases and J by 1 base, with 8 bases between them. Per the germline V gene, CDR1 is SGHTA and CDR2 is FQGTGA. This CDR3 has 14 residues. In DNA form, the CDR3 reads TGTGCCAGCAGCTTATACGGGGCCCAAGAGACCCAGTACTTC. Encoded protein: CASSLYGAQETQYF.

This clonotype was seen repeatedly, ten times or more. The V gene is TRBV7-2, the J gene TRBJ2-7; TRBD2 aligns across 15 bases. With 5 bases clipped from V and 6 bases from J, the junction kept 5 bases outside the gene matches. The CDR3 is 15 residues long. CDR1 is SGHTA and CDR2 is FQGNSA in the germline V gene. This chain's CDR3 is CASSQGLAGGPEQYF. CDR3 nucleotide sequence: TGTGCCAGCAGCCAGGGACTAGCGGGAGGTCCCGAGCAGTACTTC.

The chain is built from TRBV18 and TRBJ2-5; D not resolved. The CDR3 totals 14 residues. V was pared by 3 bases and J by 6 bases, with 14 bases between. From germline, CDR1 is KGHSH and CDR2 LQKENI. This chain's CDR3 is CASSPSDSKKTQYF. DNA for the CDR3: TGTGCCAGCTCACCCTCGGATTCGAAGAAGACCCAGTACTTC.

This clonotype was observed a few times. This chain joins TRBV14 and TRBJ2-1, with a weak D call TRBD2 (7 bases). V lost 1 base, J lost 12 bases, and 13 bases lay in between. The CDR3 has 13 residues. CDR1 and CDR2 from the germline V gene are SGHDN and FVKESK. CDR3 protein: CASSQGRAGAQFF. CDR3 coding DNA: TGTGCCAGCAGCCAAGGCCGGGCGGGGGCGCAGTTCTTC.

This clonotype was detected a few times. This chain joins TRBV6-6 and TRBJ2-2; maybe TRBD2 (6 bases). This CDR3 contains 16 residues. Trimming left V 0 bases short and J 4 bases short, with 12 bases between. The germline CDR1 and CDR2 sequences are MNHNY and SVGAGI (reference sequence). Written as DNA, the CDR3 is TGTGCCAGCAGTTACTCTGGCGGAGGGGCCACCGGGGAGCTGTTTTTT. Translation gives CASSYSGGGATGELFF.

The chain carries TRBV6-6 and TRBJ1-1; D remains ambiguous. Trimming shortened V by 4 bases and J by 5 bases, and 5 bases separated the two germline ends. CDR1 MNHNY and CDR2 SVGAGI come from the germline V gene (reference sequence). The CDR3 runs 11 residues. The CDR3 loop is CASSFRTEAFF. CDR3 DNA sequence: TGTGCCAGCAGTTTCAGGACTGAAGCTTTCTTT.

This clonotype was recorded a few times. The rearrangement links TRBV2 to TRBJ1-2; the D is unclear. V was shortened by 7 bases and J by 0 bases, with 18 bases between the two germline ends. This CDR3 comprises 16 residues. CDR1 is SNHLY, CDR2 FYNNEI, per germline. In DNA, the CDR3 is TGTGCCAGCACTAGTGGTTTCCATGAAGCTAACTATGGCTACACCTTC. It codes for CASTSGFHEANYGYTF.

The V gene is TRBV29-1, the J gene TRBJ2-7, with 12 bases fitting TRBD2. The V gene end was trimmed by 6 bases and the J gene end by 2 bases; junction bases not matched to a gene: 8. This CDR3 has 15 residues. Germline CDR1 and CDR2: SQVTM and ANQGSEA. This CDR3 is CSVAGLAGIPYEQYF. The DNA of the CDR3 is TGCAGCGTCGCCGGACTAGCGGGAATCCCCTACGAGCAGTACTTC.

The chain combines TRBV5-1 with TRBJ1-1; a possible D gene is TRBD1 (5 bases). The germline V and J ends were trimmed by 1 base and 7 bases, with 11 bases remaining between them. Looked up from germline, CDR1 is SGHRS and CDR2 is YFSETQ. CDR3 length: 13 residues. The CDR3 bases are TGCGCCAGCAGCTTGACAGGCCTGCTTGAAGCTTTCTTT. Amino acids: CASSLTGLLEAFF.

This clonotype has just one count. The chain employs TRBV7-2 and TRBJ1-1, with a possible D match to TRBD1 (5 bases). Looked up from germline, CDR1 is SGHTA and CDR2 is FQGNSA. V lost 5 bases, J lost 6 bases, and 16 bases lay in between. This CDR3 has 14 amino acids. CDR3 region: CASSPAPGRSEAFF. DNA of the CDR3: TGTGCCAGCAGCCCAGCCCCAGGGAGGTCTGAAGCTTTCTTT.